This TCR beta chain was recorded in a study of Graves' ophthalmopathy and Graves' hyperthyroidism. By sample fraction, this clonotype is medium-sized. RNA transcripts served as template for amplifying TCR beta CDR3 sequences. Scientists carried out first-round RT-PCR using HTBI primers and then a second-round multiplex PCR. TCRdb redid the calling of the multiplex PCR reads with MiXCR, one entry per CDR3 protein. Of over 12,000 distinct CDR3 sequences in the sample, roughly 45% were seen once. The germline V gene has CDR1 SGHDT and CDR2 YYEEEE. This CDR3 spans 16 amino acids. With V trimmed by 4 bases and J by 6 bases, 12 bases remained unmatched.

J is TRBJ1-5 and V is TRBV5-6; 8 bases match TRBD1. Sequencing input: peripheral blood. The sequence derives from a woman in her twenties or thirties with Graves' ophthalmopathy. For the CDR3, the DNA is TGTGCCAGCAGCACCTCCCTCGGACAGGGCGGTCAGCCCCAGCATTTT. Protein: CASSTSLGQGGQPQHF. The whole variable domain, remainder taken from reference TRBV5-6 and TRBJ1-5, is DAGVTQSPTHLIKTRGQQVTLRCSPKSGHDTVSWYQQALGQGPQFIFQYYEEEERQRGNFPDRFSGHQFPNYSSELNVNALLLGDSALYLCASSTSLGQGGQPQHFGDGTRLSIL.